This T cell receptor beta chain is drawn from a study of HIV-infected children after antiretroviral therapy interruption. On the study more broadly: Recorded EBV and CMV exposure existed for most children. Continuous-treatment samples came from weeks 0, 48 and 150.

In its sample, this clonotype was seen many times. What it binds is unknown. The sample's treatment: PENTA 11 planned treatment interruption arm or continuous ART arm. Sorting from thawed PBMCs isolated naive CD4+ CD45RA+ CD45RO- T cells. V gave up 5 bases and J gave up 5 bases; unmatched junction bases: 5. The CDR3 sequence is 15 residues long. Germline values: CDR1 SGHTA, CDR2 FQGTGA. The study, taken as a whole, reports: After treatment interruption started, naive CD4+ CDR3 overlap across time points dropped.

Unique molecular identifiers were included in an RNA-based 3' RACE TCR library. TCRdb re-derived calls from the 3' RACE reads in MiXCR, one entry per CDR3 protein. The sample includes about 50,000 distinct CDR3 sequences, roughly 4% of them seen just once. V is TRBV7-3 and J is TRBJ2-7, with 14 bases fitting TRBD2. This clonotype originated in a pool of human donors with HIV. The material sequenced was CD45RA+ CD4+ T cells from PBMCs, pooled from several time points, taken from a donor given antiretroviral therapy, either interrupted or continuous. Subset defined: naive CD4+ CD45RA+ CD45RO- T cells. The CDR3 spells CASSPQGLAGDEQYF. CDR3 in DNA: TGTGCCAGCAGCCCGCAGGGACTAGCGGGGGACGAGCAGTACTTC.